Listed below are T cell receptor beta chains from one sample, sequenced in a study of OX40 agonist ivuxolimab in advanced cancers. Method: immunoSEQ multiplex PCR; TCRdb's copy keeps in-frame clones and lacks some. The sample lists approximately 84,000 clones, 94% occurring once. The specimen comprised CD4+ or CD8+ T cells sorted from blood, sampled in a trial of the OX40 agonist ivuxolimab. These receptors all stem from an adult with an advanced solid tumor such as melanoma, head and neck, liver or kidney cancer. Both conserved end residues are part of each CDR3.

CDR3aa,v_gene
CASSFTETQYF,TRBV13
CASSEVGRAFF,TRBV6-1
CSVEIIAGDNEQFF,TRBV29-1
CASSLPGTGPDEQFF,TRBV13
CASSLTRVDTDTQYF,TRBV27
CASSYRYEQYF,TRBV5-6
CASSTRPFFNDEQFF,TRBV9
CASSYRAGELFF,TRBV27
CASSPEAGPKDGYTF,TRBV18
CSAAETLNQPQHF,TRBV29-1
CASSALGAYSTDTQYF,TRBV10-2
CASSARSGELFF,TRBV11-2
CASSPRLAGSSYNEQFF,TRBV19
CASSPDSNGYTF,TRBV6-5
CASSDIGTGSNQPQHF,TRBV2
CAISEWNEAFF,TRBV10-3
CASSLGFEGSSGYTF,TRBV7-6
CASSSSTSGIGETQYF,TRBV7-9
CASSLRPSGSGSYNEQFF,TRBV5-5
CASSVAGVLEQFF,TRBV6-5
CASSFGPRGTEAFF,TRBV19
CASSPDRGQNTEAFF,TRBV2
CAISESSGVAETQYF,TRBV10-3
CASSLIGPYEQYF,TRBV27
CSASGTASSGANVLTF,TRBV29-1
CASSQDTRGTGELFF,TRBV14